This T cell receptor (beta chain) was obtained from a study of breast tumors, draining lymph nodes, adjacent tissues. The lymph nodes were axillary draining lymph nodes from breast cancer patients. Regarding the study as a whole: Data only fit, rather than demonstrated, lymph node origin of most tumor T cells. Compared with basal-like, luminal-like tumors shared significantly more repertoire with nontumor tissue. Findings are consistent with lymph node origin and intratumoral expansion of most tumor T cells. Tumor repertoires ranked between lymph nodes and nontumor tissue in diversity, with V and J gene preferences.

MiXCR was run by TCRdb on the multiplex PCR reads, yielding one entry per CDR3 protein. This table has around 290,000 distinct CDR3 sequences, about 33% appearing once. Of note for this clonotype: No antigen is known for it.

The TCR sequence derives from a female donor with breast cancer. Some clones in this sample may be carry-over from other donors' samples. Sequenced input: axillary lymph node tissue.

This CDR3 reads CASSPLSNIEKLFF. The CDR3 DNA sequence: TGTGCCAGCAGTCCCCTCTCTAATATCGAGAAGCTGTTTTTT. V is TRBV6-5 and J is TRBJ2-2; D not certain. This CDR3 has 14 residues. Trimming cost V 5 bases and J 12 bases, with 19 bases left between them. CDR1 and CDR2 from the germline V gene are MNHEY and SVGAGI.